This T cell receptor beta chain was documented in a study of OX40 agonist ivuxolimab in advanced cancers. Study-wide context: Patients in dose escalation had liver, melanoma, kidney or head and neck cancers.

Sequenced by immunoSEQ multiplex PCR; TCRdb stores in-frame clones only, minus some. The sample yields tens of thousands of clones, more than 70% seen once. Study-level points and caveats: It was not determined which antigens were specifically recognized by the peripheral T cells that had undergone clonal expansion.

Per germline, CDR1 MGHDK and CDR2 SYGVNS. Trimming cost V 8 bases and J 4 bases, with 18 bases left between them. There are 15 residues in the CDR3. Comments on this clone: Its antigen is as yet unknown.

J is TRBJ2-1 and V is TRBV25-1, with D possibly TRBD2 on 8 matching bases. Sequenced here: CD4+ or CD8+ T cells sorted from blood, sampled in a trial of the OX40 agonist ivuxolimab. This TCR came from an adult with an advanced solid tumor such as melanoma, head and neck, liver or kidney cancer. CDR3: CASARAGDSYNEQFF. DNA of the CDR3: TGTGCCAGCGCTAGAGCGGGGGACAGTTACAATGAGCAGTTCTTC.